This T cell receptor beta chain stems from a study of metastatic and nonmetastatic thyroid tumors. Study in general: From malignant and benign thyroid patients, repertoires in blood and in tumor or nodule tissue were compared.

MiXCR reprocessed the PCR reads for TCRdb. Here the sample spans 15,000 to 20,000 clones, 30% to 40% being singletons. All patients were untreated before thyroid surgery. The CDR3 sequence is 15 residues long. CDR1 SGHTA and CDR2 FQGTGA come from the germline V gene. V was pared by 7 bases and J by 5 bases, with 20 bases between. Sequenced material: tumor tissue. The clonotype originates from a female donor with papillary thyroid cancer or a benign thyroid nodule (not recorded which). Some clones in this sample may be carry-over from other donors' samples. The chain links TRBV7-3 to TRBJ2-5, with a possible D match to TRBD2 (6 bases). Here the CDR3 reads CASTLGERAHETQYF. The CDR3 DNA sequence: TGTGCCAGCACGCTGGGGGAGCGGGCCCATGAGACCCAGTACTTC.